The rows below give T cell receptor beta chains drawn from one sample of a study of T cells expressing NK-cell markers. TCRdb reanalyzed the 5' RACE reads and collapses them to one entry per CDR3 protein, without DNA. The sample has 400,000 or so distinct CDR3 sequences, and its top ten clones hold about 11%. The sequenced material came from blood T cells: a sorted CD56 or NKG2C T cell subset, CD4+ or CD8+ T cells, or bulk PBMC T cells (not recorded which). All receptors come from a woman aged 45-65 years in good health. Both conserved end residues are part of each CDR3. Each record gives: J gene, V gene, CDR3 protein.

TRBJ2-3,TRBV5-1,CASSLGLPPSTDTQYF
TRBJ2-5,TRBV15,CATSKKGGETQYF
TRBJ1-1,TRBV7-4,CASSLEGLNTEAFF
TRBJ2-3,TRBV27,CASSFGRDRSTDTQYF
TRBJ2-3,TRBV27,CASRVGDTQYF
TRBJ2-2,TRBV29-1,CSVDRSGTGELFF
TRBJ2-1,TRBV4-2,CASSQVPQTSGGYNEQFF
TRBJ2-1,TRBV7-2,CASSPNVAAAYNEQFF
TRBJ2-3,TRBV7-9,CASSRESSTDTQYF
TRBJ2-1,TRBV2,CASSERASGREQFF
TRBJ2-3,TRBV5-1,CASSLVLAGGSDTQYF
TRBJ2-1,TRBV12-3/TRBV12-4,CASWTKPYNEQFF
TRBJ2-1,TRBV20-1,CSARELGTGAYNEQFF
TRBJ2-7,TRBV3-1,CASSQGRGTPEQYF
TRBJ2-5,TRBV6-5,CASRSVSGPQETQYF
TRBJ2-3,TRBV11-2,CASSLDLGVADTQYF
TRBJ2-2,TRBV5-1,CASSPSGISGELFF
TRBJ1-4,TRBV12-3/TRBV12-4,CASTAGTGVKLFF
TRBJ2-5,TRBV20-1,CSALELETQYF
TRBJ2-1,TRBV24-1,CATSDLSGQDNNEQFF
TRBJ2-7,TRBV24-1,CATSDWKAGAMGEQYF
TRBJ2-1,TRBV6-5,CASSFNSGSPGNEQFF
TRBJ2-2,TRBV12-3/TRBV12-4,CASSLVVGLAANTGELFF
TRBJ1-1,TRBV5-1,CASSFTEGTEAFF
TRBJ2-3,TRBV4-1,CASSQTGQISGDTQYF
TRBJ1-2,TRBV12-3/TRBV12-4,CASSLGQGALYGYTF
TRBJ1-1,TRBV14,CASSPGRGMVAFF
TRBJ2-3,TRBV15,CATSRDLGVTDTQYF
TRBJ2-5,TRBV11-3,CASSPRTSGFQETQYF
TRBJ2-4,TRBV4-2,CASSQFIGQAIQYF
TRBJ1-1,TRBV5-5,CASSGLDLGIEAFF
TRBJ2-1,TRBV14,CASSQFGPSSYNEQFF
TRBJ2-3,TRBV20-1,CSARDFSRDADTQYF
TRBJ2-1,TRBV3-1,CASSQDVTYGAKQFF
TRBJ1-6,TRBV29-1,CSAGDSDNSPLHF
TRBJ2-7,TRBV20-1,CSARARFGGRYGEQYF
TRBJ2-5,TRBV6-5,CASSYGGAQETQYF
TRBJ1-1,TRBV4-1,CASSQGNSRNTEAFF
TRBJ1-5,TRBV10-2,CASSGLYHQPQHF
TRBJ1-1,TRBV19,CASSISSNTEAFF
TRBJ2-3,TRBV29-1,CSGGQLAGGRADTQYF
TRBJ2-3,TRBV12-3/TRBV12-4,CASTLNGGSTDTQYF
TRBJ2-2,TRBV2,CASSDHGSSGELFF
TRBJ2-1,TRBV9,CASSEGRGLYNEQFF
TRBJ2-2,TRBV24-1,CATTGSGLAGAAGTGELFF
TRBJ1-5,TRBV30,CATYSRVNQPQHF
TRBJ1-4,TRBV11-2,CASSLEGEGRKDEKLFF
TRBJ2-3,TRBV12-3/TRBV12-4,CASNRGTGGTDTQYF
TRBJ2-2,TRBV5-1,CASTWGTGELFF
TRBJ2-1,TRBV12-3/TRBV12-4,CASRGYNEQFF
TRBJ2-1,TRBV5-1,CASSLGWGDNEQFF
TRBJ2-1,TRBV10-1,CASSESLTGLYSSEQFF